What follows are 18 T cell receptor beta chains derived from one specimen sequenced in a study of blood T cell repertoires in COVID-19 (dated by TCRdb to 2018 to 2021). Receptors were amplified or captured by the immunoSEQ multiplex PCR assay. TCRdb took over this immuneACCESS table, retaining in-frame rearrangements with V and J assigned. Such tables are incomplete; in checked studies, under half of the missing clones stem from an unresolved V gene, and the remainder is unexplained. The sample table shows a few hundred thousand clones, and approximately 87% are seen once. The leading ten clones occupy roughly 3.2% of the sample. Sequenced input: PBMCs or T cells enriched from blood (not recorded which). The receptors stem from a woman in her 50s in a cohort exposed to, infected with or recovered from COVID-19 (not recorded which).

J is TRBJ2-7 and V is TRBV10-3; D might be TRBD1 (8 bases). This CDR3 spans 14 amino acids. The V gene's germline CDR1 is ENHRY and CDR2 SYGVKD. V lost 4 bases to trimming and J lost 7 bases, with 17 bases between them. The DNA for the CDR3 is TGTGCCATCAGTGTAGACAGGGGAGGGAGAGAGCAGTACTTC. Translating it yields CAISVDRGGREQYF.

CDR3: CASSFTGTNEQFF. DNA of the CDR3: TGTGCCAGCAGCTTTACAGGGACCAATGAGCAGTTCTTC. The chain carries TRBV11-2 and TRBJ2-1, with a weak D call TRBD1 (6 bases). From germline, CDR1 is SGHAT and CDR2 FQNNGV. Deletions cut 3 bases from V and 6 bases from J, with 9 bases between. The CDR3 extends over 13 amino acids.

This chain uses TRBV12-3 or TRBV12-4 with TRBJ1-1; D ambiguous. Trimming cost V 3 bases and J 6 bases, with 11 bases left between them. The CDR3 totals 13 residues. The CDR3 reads CASSLGSLAEAFF. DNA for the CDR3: TGTGCCAGCAGTTTGGGGAGTCTGGCTGAAGCTTTCTTT.

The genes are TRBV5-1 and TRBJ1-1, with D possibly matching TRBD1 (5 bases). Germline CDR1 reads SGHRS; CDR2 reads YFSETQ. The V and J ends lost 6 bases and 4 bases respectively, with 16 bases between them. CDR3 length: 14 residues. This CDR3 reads CASNHGRGRTEAFF. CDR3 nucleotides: TGCGCCAGCAACCACGGGAGGGGTCGCACTGAAGCTTTCTTT.

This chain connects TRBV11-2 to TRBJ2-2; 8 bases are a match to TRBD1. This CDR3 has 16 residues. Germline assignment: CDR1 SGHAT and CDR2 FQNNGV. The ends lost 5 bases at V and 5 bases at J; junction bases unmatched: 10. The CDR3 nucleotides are TGTGCCAGCAGCCCCGACAGGGGTCGGGTTACCGGGGAGCTGTTTTTT. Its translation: CASSPDRGRVTGELFF.

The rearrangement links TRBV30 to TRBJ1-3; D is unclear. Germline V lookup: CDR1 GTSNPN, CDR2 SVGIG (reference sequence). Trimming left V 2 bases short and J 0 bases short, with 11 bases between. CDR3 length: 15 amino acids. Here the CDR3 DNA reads TGTGCCTGGAGTTTAAGACGGAGCTCTGGAAACACCATATATTTT. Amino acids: CAWSLRRSSGNTIYF.

The CDR3 region has the DNA TGTGCCAGCAGCCTGGGACAGGGGGCGCCCCTAAACTATGGCTACACCTTC. Translation gives CASSLGQGAPLNYGYTF. This chain joins TRBV7-9 and TRBJ1-2; 12 nucleotides line up with TRBD1. CDR1 and CDR2 (germline): SEHNR, FQNEAQ (reference sequence). V shed 5 bases, J shed 2 bases, and the junction held 9 bases outside the gene matches. This CDR3 comprises 17 residues.

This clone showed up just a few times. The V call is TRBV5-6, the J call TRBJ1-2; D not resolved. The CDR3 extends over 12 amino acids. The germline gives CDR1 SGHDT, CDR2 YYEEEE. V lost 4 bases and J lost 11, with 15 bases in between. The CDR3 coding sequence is TGTGCCAGCAGCCCTTCCTCCCGGGAATACACCTTC. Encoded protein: CASSPSSREYTF.

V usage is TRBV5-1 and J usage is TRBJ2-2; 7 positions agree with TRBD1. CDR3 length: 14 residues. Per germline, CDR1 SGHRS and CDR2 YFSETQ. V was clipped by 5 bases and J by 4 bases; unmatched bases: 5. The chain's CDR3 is CASRTWDSTGELFF. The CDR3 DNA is TGCGCCAGCAGAACCTGGGACAGCACCGGGGAGCTGTTTTTT.

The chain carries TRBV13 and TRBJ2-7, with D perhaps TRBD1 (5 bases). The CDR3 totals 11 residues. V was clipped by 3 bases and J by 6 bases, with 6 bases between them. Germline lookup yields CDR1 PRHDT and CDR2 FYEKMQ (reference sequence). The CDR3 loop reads CASSFTGEQYF. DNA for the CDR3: TGTGCCAGCAGCTTTACAGGCGAGCAGTACTTC.

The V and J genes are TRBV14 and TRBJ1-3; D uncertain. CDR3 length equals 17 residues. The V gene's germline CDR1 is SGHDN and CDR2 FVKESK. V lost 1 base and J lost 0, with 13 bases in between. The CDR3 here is CASSQVFGSDSGNTIYF. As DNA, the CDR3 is TGTGCCAGCAGCCAAGTTTTCGGGTCTGACTCTGGAAACACCATATATTTT.

CDR3 sequence reads: CASSPLFGTGGHGYTF. CDR3 bases: TGTGCCAGCAGCCCCCTTTTCGGGACAGGGGGCCATGGCTACACCTTC. V and J are TRBV7-9 and TRBJ1-2; TRBD1 matches 12 bases. The CDR3 sequence is 16 residues long. V lost 5 bases to trimming and J lost 6 bases; unmatched junction nucleotides: 10. The germline CDR1 and CDR2 sequences are SEHNR and FQNEAQ (reference sequence).

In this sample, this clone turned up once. For the CDR3, the DNA is TGTGCCAGCAGCTCCGCCCGACACAGGGGTGAGGGAAACACCATATATTTT. It specifies CASSSARHRGEGNTIYF. This chain uses TRBV7-2 with TRBJ1-3; 7 nucleotides match TRBD1. This CDR3 has 17 residues. V lost 4 bases to trimming and J lost 4 bases; unmatched junction nucleotides: 13. Germline-derived CDR1 and CDR2 are SGHTA and FQGNSA.

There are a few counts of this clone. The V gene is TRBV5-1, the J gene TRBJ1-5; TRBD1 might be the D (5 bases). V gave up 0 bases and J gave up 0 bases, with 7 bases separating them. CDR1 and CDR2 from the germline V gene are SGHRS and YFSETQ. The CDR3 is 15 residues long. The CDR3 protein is CASSLGGHSNQPQHF. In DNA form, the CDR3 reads TGCGCCAGCAGCTTGGGGGGCCATAGCAATCAGCCCCAGCATTTT.

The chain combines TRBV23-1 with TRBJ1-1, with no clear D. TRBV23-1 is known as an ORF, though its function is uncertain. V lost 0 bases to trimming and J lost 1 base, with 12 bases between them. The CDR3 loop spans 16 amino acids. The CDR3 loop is CASSQSAPRGNTEAFF. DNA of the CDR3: TGCGCCAGCAGTCAATCCGCCCCGCGGGGGAACACTGAAGCTTTCTTT.

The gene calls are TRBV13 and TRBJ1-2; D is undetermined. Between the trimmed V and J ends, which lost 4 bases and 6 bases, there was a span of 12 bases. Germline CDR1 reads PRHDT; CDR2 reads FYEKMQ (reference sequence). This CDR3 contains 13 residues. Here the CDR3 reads CASSYGGLDGYTF. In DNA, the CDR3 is TGTGCCAGCAGCTATGGCGGTCTTGATGGCTACACCTTC.

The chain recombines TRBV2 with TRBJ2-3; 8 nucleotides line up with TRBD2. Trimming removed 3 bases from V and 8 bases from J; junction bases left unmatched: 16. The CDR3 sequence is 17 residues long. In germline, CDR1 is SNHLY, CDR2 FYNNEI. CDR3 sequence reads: CASSESWAGGPGFTQYF. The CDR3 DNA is TGTGCCAGCAGTGAGAGTTGGGCGGGGGGCCCCGGTTTTACGCAGTATTTT.

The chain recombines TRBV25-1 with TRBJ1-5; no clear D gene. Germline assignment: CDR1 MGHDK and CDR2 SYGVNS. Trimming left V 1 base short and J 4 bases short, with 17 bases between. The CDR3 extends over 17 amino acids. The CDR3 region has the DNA TGTGCCAGCAGTGAATCTAGTTTGGATCTCGGGAATCAGCCCCAGCATTTT. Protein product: CASSESSLDLGNQPQHF.